This T cell receptor (beta chain) was recovered during a study of shared clonotypes between healthy human individuals. General study points: Memory subsets generally showed lower estimated richness than naive subsets. Naive CD4 clonotype sharing across several donors was 5% to 6%.

V gave up 7 bases and J gave up 7 bases; unmatched junction bases: 8. Germline values: CDR1 MNHEY, CDR2 SMNVEV (reference sequence). The CDR3 covers 14 residues. Naive CD8 cells, CD45RO-negative and positively selected for CCR7, excluded terminally differentiated effector memory CD45RA+ cells. Caucasian adults living in Nashville, Tennessee, provided all samples. In the case of this clone: Its antigen is currently unknown.

Original handling: ImmunoSEQ supplied junction-only sequences lacking quality scores, so filtering was different. The method was immunoSEQ multiplex PCR; TCRdb's version includes in-frame clones alone and lacks a portion of them. Clone size and the V and J calls come from that table; the DNA yielded D and trimming. Among over 800,000 clones, almost 95% were seen once, and the ten largest hold around 24%. The chain has TRBV27 and TRBJ2-1; TRBD2 matches at 9 bases. The sequencing input was naive CD8+ T cells sorted from blood. This TCR came from a man aged 25 to 40 in good health. In nucleotides, the CDR3 is TGTGCCAGCACCTGGACTAGCGACTCGAATGAGCAGTTCTTC. This encodes CASTWTSDSNEQFF.